The rows below give T cell receptor beta chains drawn from one sample of a study of cytomegalovirus exposure and HLA in healthy donors. Clones were read by immunoSEQ multiplex PCR, and TCRdb kept only the in-frame ones, dropping some. The top ten clones hold 10% of a sample with around 200,000 clones, roughly four fifths of them seen once. Sequenced input: PBMCs. These TCRs come from a woman aged 50 to 60 in good health and CMV-seropositive. The CDR3 runs from the conserved cysteine through the conserved F or W. Fields, in order: V gene, J gene, clone size, D gene, CDR3 protein, CDR3 DNA. D genes are given only for firm matches. Part of the rows lack a size; the others show once, few, many or a class for expanded clones.

>TRBV4-1|TRBJ1-5|-|TRBD1
CASSQPGGSQPQHF
TGCGCCAGCAGCCAGCCAGGGGGGAGTCAACCCCAGCATTTT
>TRBV5-1|TRBJ1-1|once|TRBD1
CASSFGGQGVYTEAFF
TGCGCCAGCAGCTTCGGAGGACAGGGTGTGTACACTGAAGCTTTCTTT
>TRBV7-8|TRBJ1-4|-|-
CASSLSLPRQITNEKLFF
TGTGCCAGCAGCTTATCGCTGCCCCGACAGATAACTAATGAAAAACTGTTTTTT
>TRBV19|TRBJ2-6|-|-
CASSIPGGRGANVLTF
TGTGCCAGTAGTATACCTGGAGGGAGAGGGGCCAACGTCCTGACTTTC
>TRBV29-1|TRBJ2-3|-|TRBD2
CSVAFLAGGGSTDTQYF
TGCAGCGTTGCTTTCCTAGCGGGGGGTGGGAGCACAGATACGCAGTATTTT
>TRBV5-1|TRBJ2-7|-|-
CASSSAGLTYEQYF
TGCGCCAGCAGCTCGGCGGGGCTAACCTACGAGCAGTACTTC
>TRBV5-6|TRBJ2-3|-|-
CASSFGAADTQYF
TGTGCCAGCAGCTTCGGTGCCGCAGATACGCAGTATTTT
>TRBV4-1|TRBJ2-1|-|TRBD2
CASNYPGGEQFF
TGCGCCAGCAACTATCCGGGGGGTGAGCAGTTCTTC
>TRBV11-2|TRBJ1-1|-|TRBD1
CASSLDYRQGRNTEAFF
TGTGCCAGCAGCTTAGACTACCGACAGGGGAGGAACACTGAAGCTTTCTTT
>TRBV5-6|TRBJ1-5|-|TRBD1
CASSLGTGGGQPQHF
TGTGCCAGCAGCTTGGGGACAGGGGGCGGTCAGCCCCAGCATTTT
>TRBV7-2|TRBJ1-1|once|-
CASRHLRGLNTEAFF
TGTGCCAGCAGACATTTGCGGGGACTGAACACTGAAGCTTTCTTT
>TRBV4-1|TRBJ1-5|-|-
CASSQVSRGPQHF
TGCGCCAGCAGCCAAGTGTCCCGGGGGCCCCAGCATTTT
>TRBV30|TRBJ1-2|-|-
CAWQMGGIYGYTF
TGTGCCTGGCAGATGGGGGGAATCTATGGCTACACCTTC
>TRBV9|TRBJ2-1|once|-
CASTRSGYNEQFF
TGTGCCAGCACCCGATCGGGTTACAATGAGCAGTTCTTC
>TRBV30|TRBJ2-2|-|-
CAWSVRTGELFF
TGTGCCTGGAGTGTACGGACCGGGGAGCTGTTTTTT
>TRBV19|TRBJ1-2|few|TRBD1
CASIPDRDYYGYTF
TGTGCCAGTATCCCGGACAGGGATTATTATGGCTACACCTTC
>TRBV6-1|TRBJ1-1|-|-
CASSDLIDSNTEAFF
TGTGCCAGCAGTGATCTCATAGACAGCAACACTGAAGCTTTCTTT
>TRBV7-9|TRBJ1-2|once|-
CASSLVPRVARFNYGYTF
TGTGCCAGCAGCTTAGTCCCCAGGGTGGCAAGATTTAACTATGGCTACACCTTC
>TRBV5-1|TRBJ1-4|-|-
CASSLDPGSENEKLFF
TGCGCCAGCAGCTTGGATCCAGGGTCGGAGAATGAAAAACTGTTTTTT
>TRBV7-8|TRBJ1-5|-|TRBD1
CASSMGQGFQPQHF
TGTGCCAGCAGTATGGGACAGGGATTTCAGCCCCAGCATTTT
>TRBV18|TRBJ2-7|once|TRBD1
CASSPQGPGTGISYEQYF
TGTGCCAGCTCACCCCAGGGGCCCGGGACAGGGATCTCCTACGAGCAGTACTTC
>TRBV5-6|TRBJ2-1|-|-
CASSLFSDNEQFF
TGTGCCAGCAGCTTGTTTTCCGACAATGAGCAGTTCTTC
>TRBV19|TRBJ1-3|-|-
CASRKREDGSGNTIYF
TGTGCCAGTAGGAAGCGGGAGGACGGATCTGGAAACACCATATATTTT
>TRBV6-1|TRBJ1-5|-|-
CASSEGGENQPQHF
TGTGCCAGCAGTGAAGGGGGCGAGAATCAGCCCCAGCATTTT
>TRBV5-1|TRBJ1-1|-|-
CASSLAGVATEAFF
TGCGCCAGCAGCTTGGCCGGGGTAGCGACTGAAGCTTTCTTT
>TRBV4-1|TRBJ2-2|once|-
CASSQGTGFGELFF
TGCGCCAGCAGCCAAGGCACAGGGTTCGGGGAGCTGTTTTTT
>TRBV9|TRBJ2-2|-|-
CASSPLFGTPANTGELFF
TGTGCCAGCAGCCCTCTTTTCGGGACACCTGCGAACACCGGGGAGCTGTTTTTT
>TRBV1|TRBJ2-7|-|-
CTSSQDPLAGGIGEQYF
TGCACCAGCAGCCAAGATCCGCTAGCGGGGGGTATCGGCGAGCAGTACTTC
>TRBV7-9|TRBJ1-1|-|-
CASSLLGGATEAFF
TGTGCCAGCAGCTTATTGGGGGGGGCCACTGAAGCTTTCTTT
>TRBV5-1|TRBJ1-4|-|-
CASSLSSTGSNEKLFF
TGCGCCAGCAGCTTGTCTAGTACGGGGTCTAATGAAAAACTGTTTTTT
>TRBV2|TRBJ1-1|-|TRBD1
CASRGQGATEAFF
TGTGCCAGCAGGGGACAGGGGGCCACTGAAGCTTTCTTT
>TRBV7-2|TRBJ1-2|once|TRBD1
CASSFDRGYYGYTF
TGTGCCAGCAGCTTCGACAGGGGTTACTATGGCTACACCTTC
>TRBV5-4|TRBJ2-7|-|TRBD1
CASSPGDRNPYEQYF
TGTGCCAGCAGCCCTGGGGACAGGAACCCCTACGAGCAGTACTTC
>TRBV7-2|TRBJ2-5|-|-
CASSSLTDLPGTQYF
TGTGCCAGCAGCTCGTTAACGGACTTGCCAGGGACCCAGTACTTC
>TRBV27|TRBJ1-6|-|-
CASSLALTVNSPLHF
TGTGCCAGCAGTTTGGCCCTGACAGTCAATTCACCCCTCCACTTT
>TRBV28|TRBJ1-5|-|TRBD1
CASSLTGGFQPQHF
TGTGCCAGCAGTTTGACAGGGGGCTTTCAGCCCCAGCATTTT
>TRBV6-5|TRBJ1-1|-|-
CASSKGYRNTEAFF
TGTGCCAGCAGTAAGGGGTATAGGAACACTGAAGCTTTCTTT
>TRBV19|TRBJ2-5|-|TRBD2
CASRPGLAVGETQYF
TGTGCCAGTAGGCCTGGACTAGCGGTGGGAGAGACCCAGTACTTC
>TRBV2|TRBJ2-7|once|TRBD1
CASGDSYEQYF
TGTGCCAGCGGGGACAGCTACGAGCAGTACTTC
>TRBV28|TRBJ1-2|-|-
CASSFARRDYGYTF
TGTGCCAGCAGTTTTGCCAGGAGGGACTATGGCTACACCTTC
>TRBV7-2|TRBJ1-1|once|-
CASSGGPMNTEAFF
TGTGCCAGCAGCGGAGGCCCGATGAACACTGAAGCTTTCTTT
>TRBV2|TRBJ1-5|-|-
CASRMTLTGNQPQHF
TGTGCCAGCAGGATGACACTTACGGGCAATCAGCCCCAGCATTTT
>TRBV7-9|TRBJ2-7|-|TRBD1
CASSLPDRDHEQYF
TGTGCCAGCAGCTTGCCGGACAGGGATCACGAGCAGTACTTC
>TRBV10-3|TRBJ1-2|-|-
CAISPWTETNYGYTF
TGTGCCATCAGCCCTTGGACAGAAACTAACTATGGCTACACCTTC
>TRBV28|TRBJ1-1|few|-
CASILSSGTEAFF
TGTGCCAGCATCCTTTCCTCGGGCACTGAAGCTTTCTTT
>TRBV30|TRBJ1-6|-|TRBD1
CAWRGDSNSPLHF
TGTGCCTGGAGGGGGGACAGTAATTCACCCCTCCACTTT
>TRBV30|TRBJ2-1|-|TRBD2
CAWSVAGGPNNEQFF
TGTGCCTGGAGTGTGGCGGGGGGGCCGAACAATGAGCAGTTCTTC
>TRBV7-6|TRBJ2-1|-|-
CASSHTRGASEQFF
TGTGCCAGCAGCCACACACGGGGGGCCTCTGAGCAGTTCTTC
>TRBV7-9|TRBJ1-1|-|-
CASSSQGNGNTEAFF
TGTGCCAGCAGCTCACAGGGTAACGGGAACACTGAAGCTTTCTTT
>TRBV20-1|TRBJ1-1|-|-
CSAQALEAFF
TGCAGTGCTCAGGCCTTGGAAGCTTTCTTT
>TRBV28|TRBJ2-6|-|TRBD1
CASPRPGTGKLLSGANVLTF
TGTGCCAGTCCCCGTCCCGGGACAGGGAAACTCCTCTCTGGGGCCAACGTCCTGACTTTC
>TRBV6-6|TRBJ2-7|-|TRBD1
CASRGTGTSYEQYF
TGTGCCAGCAGGGGGACAGGGACCTCCTACGAGCAGTACTTC